This T cell receptor (beta chain) was recorded in a study of T-cell reconstitution after alpha-beta-depleted transplantation in children. V trimming: 6 bases; J trimming: 7 bases; junction bases outside the gene matches: 11. This CDR3 region has 15 residues. Germline lookup yields CDR1 SQVTM and CDR2 ANQGSEA. The TCRbeta library incorporated unique molecular identifiers. TCRdb independently ran MiXCR on the PCR reads; one entry per CDR3 protein. The sample has fewer than 550,000 distinct CDR3 sequences, approximately 10% seen once; the top ten hold less than 15%. This clonotype was seen a few times. This material consisted of PBMCs, mostly from graft donor cells, taken 180 days after TCRalphabeta/CD19-depleted stem cell transplant. The TCR originated in a female patient between 2 and 15 years old who had a stem cell transplant for aplastic anemia, so the T cells may come from the graft donor. The chain combines TRBV29-1 with TRBJ2-1, with 11 bases aligning to TRBD2. CDR3 coding DNA: TGCAGCGTCAACAAACTAGCGGGAGAATTTAATGAGCAGTTCTTC. Its protein is CSVNKLAGEFNEQFF.